This TCR beta chain was captured in a study of glioma-infiltrating T cells. The CDR3 has 15 amino acids. Trimming left V 1 base short and J 3 bases short, with 12 bases between. CDR1 is SEHNR, CDR2 FQNEAQ, per germline (reference sequence). This clonotype was observed a handful of times. Its antigen is unknown. Amplification of TCR alpha and beta CDR3 regions from RNA used iRepertoire nested multiplex PCR. TCRdb reanalysed the multiplex PCR reads using MiXCR and keeps one entry per CDR3 protein. The table records approximately 40,000 distinct CDR3 sequences, under 25% of them present only once. Whole-study findings and limits: Only very few CDR3 sequences appeared in both tissue and blood.

This chain connects TRBV7-9 to TRBJ2-5; maybe TRBD1 (5 bases). This sequence originates from a human donor with low-grade glioma or glioblastoma, undergoing nonglioma brain surgery, or in good health (not recorded which). Material: glioma tissue, nonneoplastic brain tissue, or PBMCs (not recorded which). The CDR3: CASSLDEEGEETQYF. CDR3 nucleotide sequence: TGTGCCAGCAGCTTAGACGAGGAAGGGGAAGAGACCCAGTACTTC. Combining the CDR3 with reference TRBV7-9 and TRBJ2-5 gives the whole variable domain DTGVSQNPRHKITKRGQNVTFRCDPISEHNRLYWYRQTLGQGPEFLTYFQNEAQLEKSRLLSDRFSAERPKGSFSTLEIQRTEQGDSAMYLCASSLDEEGEETQYFGPGTRLLVL.